Following are 10 T cell receptor beta chains from one sample sequenced in a study of cytomegalovirus exposure and HLA in healthy donors. Repertoires were generated with immunoSEQ multiplex PCR, while TCRdb's copy carries only in-frame clones and drops some. The sample contains fewer than 100,000 clones, more than 75% of which appear only once. What was sequenced was PBMCs. Receptors were obtained from a man younger than 45 in good health and CMV-seronegative.

The chain recombines TRBV7-9 with TRBJ1-1, with D uncertain. This CDR3 spans 15 amino acids. Germline CDR1 reads SEHNR; CDR2 reads FQNEAQ (reference sequence). Between the trimmed V and J ends, which lost 1 base and 0 bases, there was a span of 9 bases. CDR3 in DNA: TGTGCCAGCAGCTTAGTCTCAGGCATGAACACTGAAGCTTTCTTT. Protein sequence: CASSLVSGMNTEAFF.

The V gene is TRBV10-1, the J gene TRBJ2-2, with 12 bases lining up with TRBD1. Germline CDR1 reads WNHNN; CDR2 reads SYGVQD (reference sequence). V dropped 5 bases and J dropped 7; count of bases not matched to a gene: 8. The CDR3 spans 16 residues. The CDR3 is CASSPGGQGAFGELFF. The DNA of the CDR3 is TGCGCCAGCAGTCCTGGGGGACAGGGGGCCTTCGGGGAGCTGTTTTTT.

In its sample, this clone was seen once. The junction departs from the called germline gene at one end, perhaps through a read error. This chain links TRBV6-1 with TRBJ2-7; unclear D gene. CDR1 and CDR2 (germline): MNHNS, SASEGT. The CDR3 contains 10 residues. The CDR3 DNA reads as TGTGCCAGCAGTGAACTGAGTTCCTTCTTC. It translates to CASSELSSFF.

The chain is built from TRBV4-1 and TRBJ2-2; 13 nucleotides align to TRBD2. Trimming removed 4 bases from V and 7 bases from J; junction bases left unmatched: 6. Germline V gives CDR1 MGHRA, CDR2 YSYEKL. This CDR3 region has 16 residues. The DNA for the CDR3 is TGCGCCAGCAGCCCCGGACTAGCGGGAGAGGACGGGGAGCTGTTTTTT. Protein sequence: CASSPGLAGEDGELFF.

The V call is TRBV5-4, the J call TRBJ1-4; D is uncertain. The V end lost 7 bases, the J end lost 5 bases, and 18 bases lay between the germline ends. The CDR3 is 15 amino acids. Per the germline V gene, CDR1 is SGHNT and CDR2 is YYREEE (reference sequence). DNA of the CDR3: TGTGCCAGCCATCCTCGCCCCGGTTACAATGAAAAACTGTTTTTT. Its protein is CASHPRPGYNEKLFF.

This rearrangement joins TRBV11-2 to TRBJ2-2; the match to TRBD2 covers 8 bases. The junction had 12 bases not matched to a gene; V was cut back by 2 bases and J by 4 bases. CDR3 size: 18 residues. CDR1 and CDR2 (germline): SGHAT, FQNNGV. The CDR3 DNA sequence: TGTGCCAGCAGCTTATTGGGTTCGGGAGGGGCGAGCACCGGGGAGCTGTTTTTT. It encodes CASSLLGSGGASTGELFF.

V and J are TRBV15 and TRBJ2-3; possible D gene TRBD1, 6 bases. The germline V gene encodes CDR1 LNHNV and CDR2 YYDKDF (reference sequence). The CDR3 is made up of 11 amino acids. Trimming took 8 bases from V and 3 from J, leaving 6 bases between them. CDR3 sequence reads: CATQGTDTQYF. CDR3 nucleotide sequence: TGTGCCACCCAGGGGACAGATACGCAGTATTTT.

This chain connects TRBV10-3 to TRBJ1-4, with 7 positions matching TRBD1. CDR3 length: 17 residues. The germline gives CDR1 ENHRY, CDR2 SYGVKD. V lost 2 bases, J lost 6 bases, and 12 bases stayed unmatched. Written as DNA, the CDR3 is TGTGCCATCAGTGAGACGACAGACAGGGCGAAGGATGAAAAACTGTTTTTT. It codes for CAISETTDRAKDEKLFF.

V gene TRBV5-1 combines with J gene TRBJ2-7; 12 nucleotides align to TRBD1. V lost 4 bases and J lost 2; bases outside the gene matches: 4. The CDR3 runs to 15 residues. Germline CDR1 is SGHRS and CDR2 is YFSETQ. The CDR3 protein is CASSLGQGAAYEQYF. DNA for the CDR3: TGCGCCAGCAGCCTGGGACAGGGGGCGGCCTACGAGCAGTACTTC.

The V call is TRBV5-1, the J call TRBJ2-3; the D gene is possibly TRBD2 (6 bases). This CDR3 has 16 residues. Germline CDR1 is SGHRS and CDR2 is YFSETQ. Trimming removed 4 bases from V and 2 bases from J, with 17 bases in between. The CDR3 DNA sequence: TGCGCCAGCAGCCCGGGACTCGGGGATTACACAGATACGCAGTATTTT. This encodes CASSPGLGDYTDTQYF.